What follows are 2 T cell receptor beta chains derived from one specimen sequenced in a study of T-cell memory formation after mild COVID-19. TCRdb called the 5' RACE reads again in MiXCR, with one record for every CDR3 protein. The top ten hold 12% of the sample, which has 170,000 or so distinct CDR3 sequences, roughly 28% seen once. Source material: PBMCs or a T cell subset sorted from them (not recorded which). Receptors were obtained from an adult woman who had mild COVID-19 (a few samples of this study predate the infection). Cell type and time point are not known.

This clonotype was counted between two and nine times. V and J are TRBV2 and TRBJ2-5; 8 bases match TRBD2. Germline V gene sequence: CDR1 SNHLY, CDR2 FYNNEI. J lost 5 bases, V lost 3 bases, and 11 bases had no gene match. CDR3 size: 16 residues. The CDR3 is CASSERAGGLLETQYF. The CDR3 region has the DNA TGTGCCAGCAGTGAGCGGGCGGGGGGCCTCCTCGAGACCCAGTACTTC. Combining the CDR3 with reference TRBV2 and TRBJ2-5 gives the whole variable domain EPEVTQTPSHQVTQMGQEVILRCVPISNHLYFYWYRQILGQKVEFLVSFYNNEISEKSEIFDDQFSVERPDGSNFTLKIRSTKLEDSAMYFCASSERAGGLLETQYFGPGTRLLVL.

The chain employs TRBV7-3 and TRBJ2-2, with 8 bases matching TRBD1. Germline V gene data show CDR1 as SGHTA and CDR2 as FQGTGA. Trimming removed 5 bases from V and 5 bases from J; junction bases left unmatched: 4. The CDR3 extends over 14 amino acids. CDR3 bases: TGTGCCAGCAGCCCCGGACAGGGAACCGGGGAGCTGTTTTTT. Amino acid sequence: CASSPGQGTGELFF.